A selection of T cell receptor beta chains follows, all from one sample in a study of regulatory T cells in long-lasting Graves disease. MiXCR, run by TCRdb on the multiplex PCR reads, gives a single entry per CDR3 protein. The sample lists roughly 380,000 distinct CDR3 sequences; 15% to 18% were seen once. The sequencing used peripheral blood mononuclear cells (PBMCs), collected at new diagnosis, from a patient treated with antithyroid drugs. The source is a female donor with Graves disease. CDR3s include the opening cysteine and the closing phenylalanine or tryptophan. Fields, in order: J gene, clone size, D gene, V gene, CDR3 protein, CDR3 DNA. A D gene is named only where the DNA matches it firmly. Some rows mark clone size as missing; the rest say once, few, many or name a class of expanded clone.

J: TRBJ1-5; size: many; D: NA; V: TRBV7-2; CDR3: CASSRGGGNQPQHF; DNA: TGTGCCAGCAGCCGAGGCGGGGGCAATCAGCCCCAGCATTTT
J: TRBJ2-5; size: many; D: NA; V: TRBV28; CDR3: CASSLGSRTEETQYF; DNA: TGTGCCAGCAGTTTGGGGTCCAGGACAGAAGAGACCCAGTACTTC
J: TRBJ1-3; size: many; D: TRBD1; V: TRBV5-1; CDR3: CASSWGTGQISGNTIYF; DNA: TGCGCCAGCAGCTGGGGGACAGGGCAGATTTCTGGAAACACCATATATTTT
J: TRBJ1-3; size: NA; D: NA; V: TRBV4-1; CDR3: CASSQDGYSGNTIYF; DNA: TGCGCCAGCAGCCAAGATGGTTACTCTGGAAACACCATATATTTT
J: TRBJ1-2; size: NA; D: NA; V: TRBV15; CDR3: CATSSSTGTLYGYTF; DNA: TGTGCCACCAGCAGTTCAACCGGGACCCTATATGGCTACACCTTC
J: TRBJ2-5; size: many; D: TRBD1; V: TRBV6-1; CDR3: CASRLTGGEETQYF; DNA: TGTGCCAGCAGATTGACAGGGGGCGAAGAGACCCAGTACTTC
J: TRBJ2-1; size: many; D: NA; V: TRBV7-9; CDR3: CASSLGGASSYNEQFF; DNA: TGTGCCAGCAGCCTAGGGGGGGCGAGCTCCTACAATGAGCAGTTCTTC
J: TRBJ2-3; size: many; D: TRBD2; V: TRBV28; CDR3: CASRGLASFSSGTDTQYF; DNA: TGTGCCAGCAGAGGACTAGCGTCCTTTTCTTCGGGCACAGATACGCAGTATTTT
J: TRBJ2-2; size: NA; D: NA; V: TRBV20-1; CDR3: CSARGVTGVRGGELSF; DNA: TGCAGTGCTAGGGGCGTTACAGGGGTTCGCGGCGGGGAGCTATCTTTT
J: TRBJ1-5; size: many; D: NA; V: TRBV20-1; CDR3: CSASVQLSNQPQHF; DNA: TGCAGTGCTAGTGTGCAGCTTAGCAATCAGCCCCAGCATTTT
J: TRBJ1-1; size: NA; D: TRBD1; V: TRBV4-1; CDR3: CASTPGGSGGRDTEAFF; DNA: TGCGCCAGCACCCCGGGGGGGTCAGGGGGCAGGGACACTGAAGCTTTCTTT
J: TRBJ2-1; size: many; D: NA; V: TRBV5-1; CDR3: CASSSRGGYNEQFF; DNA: TGCGCCAGCAGCTCGCGAGGAGGCTACAATGAGCAGTTCTTC
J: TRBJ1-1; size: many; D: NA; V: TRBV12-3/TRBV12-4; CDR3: CASARVSAFF; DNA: TGTGCCAGCGCGAGGGTTTCGGCTTTCTTT
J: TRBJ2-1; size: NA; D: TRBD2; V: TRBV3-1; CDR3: CASSQKGLAGVPYNEQFF; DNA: TGTGCCAGCAGCCAGAAGGGCCTAGCGGGAGTCCCCTACAATGAGCAGTTCTTC
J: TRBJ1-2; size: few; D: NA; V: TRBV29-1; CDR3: CSVEWTATRVRTF; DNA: TGCAGCGTTGAATGGACGGCAACTCGGGTGCGCACCTTC
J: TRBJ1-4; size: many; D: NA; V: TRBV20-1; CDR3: CSARSSGEKLFF; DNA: TGCAGTGCTAGGAGCTCGGGGGAAAAACTGTTTTTT
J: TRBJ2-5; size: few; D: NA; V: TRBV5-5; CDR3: CASSVGPGETQYF; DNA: TGTGCCAGCAGTGTGGGACCCGGCGAGACCCAGTACTTC
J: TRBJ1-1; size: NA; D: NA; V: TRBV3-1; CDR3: CASRRDTKRNTEAFF; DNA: TGTGCCAGCAGGCGGGACACAAAAAGGAACACTGAAGCTTTCTTT
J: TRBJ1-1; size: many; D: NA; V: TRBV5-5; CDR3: CASSQFGTNTEAFF; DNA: TGTGCCAGCAGCCAATTCGGGACGAACACTGAAGCTTTCTTT
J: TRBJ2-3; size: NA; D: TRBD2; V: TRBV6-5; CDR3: CASSYSAYSGGSTDTQYF; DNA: TGTGCCAGCAGTTACAGCGCCTATAGCGGGGGGAGCACAGATACGCAGTATTTT
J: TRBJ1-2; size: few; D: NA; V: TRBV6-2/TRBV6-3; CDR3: CASSRQAVYGYTF; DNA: TGTGCCAGCAGCAGACAGGCGGTCTATGGCTACACCTTC
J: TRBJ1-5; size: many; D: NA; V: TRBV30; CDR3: CAWNGQRNQPQHF; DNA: TGTGCCTGGAATGGGCAGAGAAATCAGCCCCAGCATTTT
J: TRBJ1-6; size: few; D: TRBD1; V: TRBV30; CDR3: CAWSNPSTGRNSPLHF; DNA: TGTGCCTGGAGTAACCCTTCGACAGGGAGGAATTCACCCCTCCACTTT
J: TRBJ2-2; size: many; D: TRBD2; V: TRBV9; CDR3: CASSVETSGGPLTGELFF; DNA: TGTGCCAGCAGCGTAGAGACTAGCGGGGGCCCCCTCACCGGGGAGCTGTTTTTT
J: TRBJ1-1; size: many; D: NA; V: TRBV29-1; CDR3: CSVAEGNTEAFF; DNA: TGCAGCGTTGCTGAGGGGAACACTGAAGCTTTCTTT
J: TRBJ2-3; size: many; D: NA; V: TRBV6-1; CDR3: CASSISLVGSGTDTQYF; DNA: TGTGCCAGCAGTATCTCCTTAGTGGGATCGGGCACAGATACGCAGTATTTT
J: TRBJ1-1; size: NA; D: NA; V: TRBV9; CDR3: CASSVGEDMNTEAFF; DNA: TGTGCCAGCAGCGTAGGAGAAGATATGAACACTGAAGCTTTCTTT
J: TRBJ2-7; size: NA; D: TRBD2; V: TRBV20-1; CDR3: CSARETSGRVQYF; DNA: TGCAGTGCTAGAGAGACTAGCGGGAGGGTTCAGTACTTC
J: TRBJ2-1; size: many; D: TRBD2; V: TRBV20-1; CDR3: CSARASGSVSYNEQFF; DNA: TGCAGTGCTAGGGCGAGCGGGAGTGTCTCCTACAATGAGCAGTTCTTC
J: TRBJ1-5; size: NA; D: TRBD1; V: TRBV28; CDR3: CASSRGQGDNQPQHF; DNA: TGTGCCAGCAGCCGGGGACAGGGGGACAACCAGCCCCAGCATTTT
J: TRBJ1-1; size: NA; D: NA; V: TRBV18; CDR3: CASSLTTVAEAFF; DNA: TGTGCCAGCTCGCTGACGACAGTTGCTGAAGCTTTCTTT
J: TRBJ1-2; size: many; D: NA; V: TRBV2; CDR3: CASSESRVLDYGYTF; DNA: TGTGCCAGCAGTGAAAGCAGGGTTCTTGACTATGGCTACACCTTC
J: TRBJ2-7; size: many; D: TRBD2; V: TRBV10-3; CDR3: CAISERLAGVAYEQYF; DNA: TGTGCCATCAGTGAGAGACTAGCGGGAGTGGCCTACGAGCAGTACTTC
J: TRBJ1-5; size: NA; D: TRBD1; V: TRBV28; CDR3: CASNWGQGRNQPQHF; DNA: TGTGCCAGCAATTGGGGACAGGGTCGTAATCAGCCCCAGCATTTT
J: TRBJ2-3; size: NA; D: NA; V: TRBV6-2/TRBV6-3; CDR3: CASTRQASTDTQYF; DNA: TGTGCCAGCACAAGACAGGCTAGCACAGATACGCAGTATTTT
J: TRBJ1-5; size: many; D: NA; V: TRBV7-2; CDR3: CASSPSSNQPQHF; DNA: TGTGCCAGCAGTCCATCGAGCAATCAGCCCCAGCATTTT
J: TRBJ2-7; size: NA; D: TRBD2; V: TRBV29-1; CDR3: CSVEVSGRIPYEQYF; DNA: TGCAGCGTTGAAGTTAGCGGGAGGATCCCCTACGAGCAGTACTTC
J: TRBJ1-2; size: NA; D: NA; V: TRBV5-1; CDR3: CASSPERIYGYTF; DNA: TGCGCCAGCAGCCCAGAGAGGATCTATGGCTACACCTTC
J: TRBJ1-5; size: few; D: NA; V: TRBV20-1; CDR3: CSASGASNQPQHF; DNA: TGCAGTGCTAGTGGGGCTTCGAATCAGCCCCAGCATTTT
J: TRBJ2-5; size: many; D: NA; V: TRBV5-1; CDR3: CASSLWAPDPGETQYF; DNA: TGCGCCAGCAGCTTGTGGGCGCCGGACCCGGGGGAGACCCAGTACTTC